This T cell receptor (beta chain) was identified in a study of blood T cell repertoires in COVID-19 (dated by TCRdb to about 2020). Notes on the research overall: The collaborator samples originated in the United States, Italy and Spain and spanned the acute and convalescent phases of COVID-19. The material from the prospective study consisted of cDNA or gDNA derived from T cells, B-cell-depleted T cells, or PBMCs. Subjects who had been exposed to COVID-19, were actively infected with it, or had recovered from it provided the deeply sampled blood TCRbeta repertoires that made up the dataset. A freely available public database, intended as a resource for researchers studying the immune response to SARS-CoV-2, is where the repertoires were released. The samples were drawn from the first 160 participants of the ongoing ImmuneRACE study and from 950 to 1,500 subjects provided by 6 global collaborators. Nearly every sample came with metadata listing a de-identified subject ID, COVID-19 status, age in years and sex. Where HLA class I and class II types were available, the types were taken from metadata supplied by the sample provider, not from assay-based typing.

TCRbeta CDR3 regions were amplified from genomic DNA by means of the immunoSEQ Assay, a bias-controlled multiplex PCR. The published analysis was carried out like this. The number of nucleated cells in each sample was estimated from the amplification of reference gene primers within the assay. To quantify the absolute abundance of each unique TCRbeta CDR3 rearrangement, sequence reads were collapsed and filtered. For each sample, productive Simpson clonality was calculated as the square root of Simpson's diversity index across productive rearrangements. The table was pulled from immuneACCESS by TCRdb, which kept in-frame rearrangements only. Such tables lose some clones; where checked, under half of the loss comes from unresolved V genes, and the rest has no known cause. V, J and clone size reflect that table, while D and trimming were determined from the DNA. Recorded for this sample are 160,000 or so clones; 85% to 95% of them occurred a single time. About 2% of the sample is taken by the ten largest.

Overall study outcomes, separate from this receptor: How much clinical and demographic metadata was included differed by source and by participant, and the metadata was provided uncurated.

CDR1 is given as SGHRS and CDR2 as YFSETQ, both from the germline V gene. The V end loses 4 bases and the J end loses 10 bases, and a stretch of 18 bases separates them. From its cysteine to its phenylalanine, the CDR3 spans 15 amino acids. Only the CDR3 portion is preserved as DNA: 45 bases, with reading frame beginning at the first base. Note on this clone: The antigen this receptor binds is unknown. No much larger clone is present one base from it, and per-base qualities are unavailable.

At one collaborating source in Seattle, patients were enrolled during active infection and were followed longitudinally through the course of disease. The collaborating institutions used their own protocols to collect whole blood in K2EDTA tubes. For TCRbeta analysis, collaborators shipped samples as frozen whole blood, isolated PBMCs, or DNA extracted from either of those sample types. The receptor chain draws on TRBV5-1 and TRBJ1-6; TRBD1 is a possible D gene, resting on 6 matching bases. The receptor was derived from a woman in her sixties or seventies with COVID-19, enrolled during active disease. The sequencing input was peripheral blood. The CDR3 protein is CASSTTQGRESPLHF. The DNA sequence is as follows: TGCGCCAGCAGCACGACACAGGGAAGAGAATCACCCCTCCACTTT.